This T cell receptor beta chain was recovered during a study of shared clonotypes between healthy human individuals. Assay: immunoSEQ multiplex PCR; the TCRdb copy retains only in-frame clones and omits some. The sample lists about 1 million clones, approximately 76% occurring once. Specimen: memory CD4+ T cells sorted from blood. Subset in this sample: CD45RA-negative fraction. The receptor was isolated from a man aged 18 to 29 in good health.

CDR3 sequence (DNA): TGTGCCAGCAGGGCAGATATGACAGGGAAAGGCGAGCAGTACTTC. This gives the protein CASRADMTGKGEQYF. The chain couples TRBV6-1 to TRBJ2-7; 7 bases match TRBD1. Trimming at V came to 6 bases and at J to 6 bases, leaving 14 bases not matched to a gene. The CDR3 totals 15 residues. Germline V gene lookup returns CDR1 MNHNS and CDR2 SASEGT.